This passage covers 20 T cell receptor beta chains from one sample sequenced in a study of blood T cell repertoires in COVID-19. Repertoires were generated with immunoSEQ multiplex PCR, while TCRdb's copy carries only in-frame clones and drops some. The sample includes a few hundred thousand clones, 87% of them seen just once. Sequenced input: peripheral blood. The receptors here all came from a man aged 40-50 years with active or convalescent COVID-19.

The V gene is TRBV6-2 or TRBV6-3, the J gene TRBJ2-1, with 11 bases that match TRBD2. This CDR3 region has 16 residues. J lost 4 bases, V lost 5 bases, and 7 bases had no gene match. Germline assignment: CDR1 MNHEY and CDR2 SVGEGT. In DNA form, the CDR3 reads TGTGCCAGCAGTGATCTACTAGCGGGAGCTTACAATGAGCAGTTCTTC. Amino acid sequence: CASSDLLAGAYNEQFF.

The chain has TRBV6-6 and TRBJ1-4; weak D call: TRBD1 (6 bases). This CDR3 region has 15 residues. Germline lookup yields CDR1 MNHNY and CDR2 SVGAGI (reference sequence). The V and J ends lost 0 bases and 5 bases respectively, with 10 bases between them. The CDR3 loop reads CASSYSTGRNEKLFF. In nucleotides, the CDR3 is TGTGCCAGCAGTTACTCGACAGGTCGGAATGAAAAACTGTTTTTT.

J is TRBJ1-2 and V is TRBV27; 7 nucleotides match TRBD1. With 5 bases clipped from V and 6 bases from J, the junction kept 3 bases outside the gene matches. This CDR3 has 12 residues. Germline assignment: CDR1 MNHEY and CDR2 SMNVEV (reference sequence). The CDR3 is CASSPGTDGYTF. DNA of the CDR3: TGTGCCAGCAGTCCCGGGACAGATGGCTACACCTTC.

In its sample, this clone was seen a few times. V is TRBV19 and J is TRBJ2-1; 8 positions agree with TRBD2. The CDR3 spans 13 residues. Germline V gene sequence: CDR1 LNHDA, CDR2 SQIVND (reference sequence). The ends lost 5 bases at V and 8 bases at J; junction bases unmatched: 5. CDR3 in DNA: TGTGCCAGTAGTCTGGGCGGGAGGTATGAGCAGTTCTTC. Translation gives CASSLGGRYEQFF.

The chain links TRBV27 to TRBJ1-1, with a possible D match to TRBD1 (5 bases). The CDR3 spans 14 residues. V was clipped by 5 bases and J by 6 bases, with 16 bases between them. The germline V gene has CDR1 MNHEY and CDR2 SMNVEV (reference sequence). The CDR3: CASSSNPQGAEAFF. CDR3 bases: TGTGCCAGCAGTAGTAACCCTCAGGGCGCTGAAGCTTTCTTT.

This clone was recorded once. The chain links TRBV27 to TRBJ1-2; maybe TRBD1 (6 bases). CDR1 and CDR2 from the germline V gene are MNHEY and SMNVEV (reference sequence). V was shortened by 6 bases and J by 2 bases, with 10 bases between the two germline ends. The CDR3 sequence is 13 residues long. CDR3 amino acids: CASRLGQNYGYTF. CDR3 sequence (DNA): TGTGCCAGCAGACTCGGACAGAACTATGGCTACACCTTC.

The chain recombines TRBV5-1 with TRBJ2-1, with D unclear. In germline, CDR1 is SGHRS, CDR2 YFSETQ. The CDR3 runs 14 residues. With 0 bases removed from V and 8 bases from J, the gap between germline ends came to 12 bases. The CDR3 region is CASSLVGHDDEQFF. CDR3 coding DNA: TGCGCCAGCAGCTTGGTTGGGCACGACGATGAGCAGTTCTTC.

This clone appeared a few times. This chain links TRBV7-8 with TRBJ1-3, with D tentatively TRBD1 (6 bases). The V end was cut by 4 bases, the J end by 3 bases, with 7 bases between. The CDR3 extends over 13 amino acids. Germline loops: CDR1 SGHVS, CDR2 FQNEAQ. The CDR3 loop reads CASSSDSGNTIYF. The CDR3 DNA reads TGTGCCAGCAGCTCGGACAGTGGAAACACCATATATTTT.

V gene TRBV21-1 combines with J gene TRBJ1-6; the D call TRBD1 from the table was never checked on the DNA. TRBV21-1 is assigned pseudogene status. The CDR3 is 23 residues long. CDR3 bases: TGTGCCAGCAGCAGAGGACAGGGAAGCCCATCACGGCGGAAACCACCCCGTAATTCACCCCTCCACTTT. Protein product: CASSRGQGSPSRRKPPRNSPLHF.

The chain is built from TRBV9 and TRBJ1-6; the D is unclear. The V and J ends lost 2 bases and 0 bases respectively, with 12 bases between them. The germline CDR1 and CDR2 sequences are SGDLS and YYNGEE. This CDR3 has 17 residues. The CDR3 here is CASSVDSGSSYNSPLHF. Here the CDR3 DNA reads TGTGCCAGCAGCGTTGATTCGGGGAGCTCCTATAATTCACCCCTCCACTTT.

This chain uses TRBV29-1 with TRBJ1-1; 9 nucleotides agree with TRBD1. With 6 bases clipped from V and 5 bases from J, the junction kept 7 bases outside the gene matches. Germline V lookup: CDR1 SQVTM, CDR2 ANQGSEA. This CDR3 is 13 amino acids long. The DNA for the CDR3 is TGCAGCGTACGACAGGGGGTAAGGACTGAAGCTTTCTTT. Its protein is CSVRQGVRTEAFF.

The rearrangement joins TRBV18 to TRBJ2-4; the match to TRBD2 covers 10 bases. The V segment lost 0 bases and the J segment 4 bases; nucleotides outside the gene matches: 6. CDR1 is KGHSH and CDR2 is LQKENI in the germline V gene. The CDR3 extends over 17 amino acids. This CDR3 is CASSPPSSGRMKNIQYF. The CDR3 region has the DNA TGTGCCAGCTCACCACCTAGTAGCGGGAGGATGAAAAACATTCAGTACTTC.

The gene calls are TRBV5-4 and TRBJ1-1; perhaps TRBD1 as D (5 bases). V lost 7 bases, J lost 7 bases, and 17 bases lay in between. The CDR3 extends over 13 amino acids. Germline V lookup: CDR1 SGHNT, CDR2 YYREEE (reference sequence). In DNA form, the CDR3 reads TGTGCCAGCCCCTCTTCAGGGTCAGATGAAGCTTTCTTT. Translation: CASPSSGSDEAFF.

V gene TRBV28 combines with J gene TRBJ2-7; the D gene is possibly TRBD1 (6 bases). This CDR3 is built from 12 residues. Germline V gene data show CDR1 as MDHEN and CDR2 as SYDVKM. Trimming pared 6 bases from V and 1 base from J, leaving 7 bases between. The CDR3 loop reads CASRGQSYEQYF. In DNA, the CDR3 is TGTGCCAGCAGAGGACAGTCCTACGAGCAGTACTTC. The variable domain in full, completed from reference TRBV28 and TRBJ2-7, reads DVKVTQSSRYLVKRTGEKVFLECVQDMDHENMFWYRQDPGLGLRLIYFSYDVKMKEKGDIPEGYSVSREKKERFSLILESASTNQTSMYLCASRGQSYEQYFGPGTRLTVT.

J is TRBJ1-1 and V is TRBV28, with 9 nucleotides matching TRBD1. This CDR3 has 14 residues. Germline assignment: CDR1 MDHEN and CDR2 SYDVKM. With V trimmed by 6 bases and J by 1 base, 3 bases remained unmatched. This CDR3 is CASSPTGGNTEAFF. The CDR3, as DNA: TGTGCCAGCAGCCCGACAGGGGGGAACACTGAAGCTTTCTTT.

CDR3 DNA: TGTGCCAGCAGTCCCTCCGCGTACACTGAAGCTTTCTTT. Protein product: CASSPSAYTEAFF. The chain joins TRBV6-2 or TRBV6-3 to TRBJ1-1; D is ambiguous. The V gene lost 5 bases and the J gene lost 3 bases, with 10 bases spanning the gap. The length of the CDR3 is 13 residues. Germline CDR1 and CDR2: MNHEY and SVGEGT.

This clone was seen only once. This rearrangement joins TRBV2 to TRBJ1-5; 8 bases are a match to TRBD1. Per germline, CDR1 SNHLY and CDR2 FYNNEI. The CDR3 runs 14 residues. V lost 7 bases to trimming and J lost 2 bases; unmatched junction nucleotides: 4. The CDR3: CASNQGAGNQPQHF. The CDR3 nucleotides are TGTGCCAGCAATCAGGGGGCGGGCAATCAGCCCCAGCATTTT.

This chain connects TRBV19 to TRBJ1-5, with D uncertain. The CDR3 spans 17 residues. With 4 bases removed from V and 0 bases from J, the gap between germline ends came to 16 bases. Germline V CDR1 and CDR2: LNHDA, SQIVND (reference sequence). The CDR3 DNA is TGTGCCAGTAGTACCCTCCTGGGCTCTATTAGCAATCAGCCCCAGCATTTT. This encodes CASSTLLGSISNQPQHF.

This rearrangement joins TRBV5-1 to TRBJ2-3, with 8 bases fitting TRBD1. Germline loops: CDR1 SGHRS, CDR2 YFSETQ. V trimming: 0 bases; J trimming: 8 bases; junction bases outside the gene matches: 8. The CDR3 extends over 15 amino acids. The CDR3 region has the DNA TGCGCCAGCAGCTTGGTCGACAGGGGCTCTACTACGCAGTATTTT. As protein: CASSLVDRGSTTQYF.

The gene calls are TRBV18 and TRBJ1-3; 7 bases map to TRBD1. V trimming: 5 bases; J trimming: 2 bases; junction bases outside the gene matches: 3. CDR1 is KGHSH and CDR2 is LQKENI in the germline V gene. The CDR3 is made up of 14 amino acids. The CDR3 DNA is TGTGCCAGCTCAACTCAGGGGGCTGGAAACACCATATATTTT. This codes for CASSTQGAGNTIYF.